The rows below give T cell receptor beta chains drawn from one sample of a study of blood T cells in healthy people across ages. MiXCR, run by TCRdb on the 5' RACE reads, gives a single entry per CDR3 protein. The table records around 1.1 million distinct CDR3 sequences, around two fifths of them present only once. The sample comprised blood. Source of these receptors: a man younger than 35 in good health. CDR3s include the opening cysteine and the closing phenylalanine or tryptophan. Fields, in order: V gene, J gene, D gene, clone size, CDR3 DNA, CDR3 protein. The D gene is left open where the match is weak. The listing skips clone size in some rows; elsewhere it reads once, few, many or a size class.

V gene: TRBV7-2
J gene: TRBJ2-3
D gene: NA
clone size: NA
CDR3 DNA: TGTGCCAGCAGCTATAATGGACAGGGAGGGGATACGCAGTATTTT
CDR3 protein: CASSYNGQGGDTQYF

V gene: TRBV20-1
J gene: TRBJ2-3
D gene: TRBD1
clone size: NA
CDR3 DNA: TGCAGTGCTAGAGGCTCCGGGACAGGGCTCGCAGATACGCAGTATTTT
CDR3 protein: CSARGSGTGLADTQYF

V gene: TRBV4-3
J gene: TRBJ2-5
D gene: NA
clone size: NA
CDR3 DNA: TGCGCGCCCGGGGCGGCCGAGACCCAGTACTTC
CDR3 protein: CAPGAAETQYF

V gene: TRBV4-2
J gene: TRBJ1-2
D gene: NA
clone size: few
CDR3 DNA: TGTGCCAGCAGCCAAGATACGGCCAGAAACTATGGCTACACCTTC
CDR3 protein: CASSQDTARNYGYTF

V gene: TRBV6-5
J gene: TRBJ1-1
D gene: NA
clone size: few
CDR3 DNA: TGTGCCACCTACCCCGACCTCGGGGTGAACACTGAAGCTTTCTTT
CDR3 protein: CATYPDLGVNTEAFF

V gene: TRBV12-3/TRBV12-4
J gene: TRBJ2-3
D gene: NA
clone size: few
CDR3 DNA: TGTGCCAGCAGTCCCGGACCGTCTAGCACAGATACGCAGTATTTT
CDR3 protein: CASSPGPSSTDTQYF

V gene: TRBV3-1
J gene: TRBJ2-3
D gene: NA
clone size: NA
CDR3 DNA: TGTGCCAGCAGCCAGAACCCGTTCTCGCCCGATACGCAGTATTTT
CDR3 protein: CASSQNPFSPDTQYF

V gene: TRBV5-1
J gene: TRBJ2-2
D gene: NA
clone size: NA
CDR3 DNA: TGCGCCAGCAGCTTGGATCGGCCTGTGGCCGGGGAGCCGTTTTTT
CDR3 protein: CASSLDRPVAGEPFF

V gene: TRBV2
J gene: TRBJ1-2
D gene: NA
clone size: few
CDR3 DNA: TGTGCCAGCCTCCCCGGGACTAATAACTATGGCTACACCTTC
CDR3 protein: CASLPGTNNYGYTF

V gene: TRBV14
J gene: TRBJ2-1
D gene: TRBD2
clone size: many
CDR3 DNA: TGTGCCAGCAGCCCACTAGGGCCGCCAACTAGCGGGGCATACAATGAGCAGTTCTTC
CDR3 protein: CASSPLGPPTSGAYNEQFF

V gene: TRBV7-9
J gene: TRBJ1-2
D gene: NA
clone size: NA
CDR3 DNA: TGTGCCAGCAGCTATGGGACATCCCTTGTTGGCTACACCTTC
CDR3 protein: CASSYGTSLVGYTF

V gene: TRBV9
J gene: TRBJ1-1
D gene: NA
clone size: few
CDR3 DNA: TGTGCCAGCAGCCCTCGCAGTGGGGTGATGAACACTGAAGCTTTCTTT
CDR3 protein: CASSPRSGVMNTEAFF

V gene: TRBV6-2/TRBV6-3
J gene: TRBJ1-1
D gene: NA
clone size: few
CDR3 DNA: TGTGCCAGCAGTTACCGAGGGACGTTTTTTGAAGCTTTCTTT
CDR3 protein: CASSYRGTFFEAFF

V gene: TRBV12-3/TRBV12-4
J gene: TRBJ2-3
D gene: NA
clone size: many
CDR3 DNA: TGTGCCAGCAGATCCGGGACTTGGGGAGATACGCAGTATTTT
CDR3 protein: CASRSGTWGDTQYF

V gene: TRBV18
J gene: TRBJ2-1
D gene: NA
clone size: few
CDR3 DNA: TGTGCCAGCTCACCACCAATACGAGAAATCACCCGGGGGCATGAGCAGTTCTTC
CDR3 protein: CASSPPIREITRGHEQFF